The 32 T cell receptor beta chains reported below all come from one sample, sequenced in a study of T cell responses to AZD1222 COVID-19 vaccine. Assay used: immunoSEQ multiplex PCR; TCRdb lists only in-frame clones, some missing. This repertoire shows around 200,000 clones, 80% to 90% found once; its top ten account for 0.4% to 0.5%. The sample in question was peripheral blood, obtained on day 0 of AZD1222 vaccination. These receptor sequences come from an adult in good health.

This CDR3 reads CASSSEGLAGGIEQYF. CDR3 DNA: TGTGCCAGCAGCTCCGAGGGACTAGCGGGTGGTATCGAGCAGTACTTC. The chain uses TRBV5-4 and TRBJ2-7, with 12 bases matching TRBD2. Germline CDR1 and CDR2: SGHNT and YYREEE (reference sequence). This CDR3 spans 16 amino acids. With 3 bases clipped from V and 6 bases from J, the junction kept 10 bases outside the gene matches.

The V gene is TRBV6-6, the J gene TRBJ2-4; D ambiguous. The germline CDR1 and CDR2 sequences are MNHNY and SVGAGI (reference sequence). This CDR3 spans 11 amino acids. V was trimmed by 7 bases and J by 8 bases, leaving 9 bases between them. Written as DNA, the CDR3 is TGTGCCAGCACTCAGGTAGACATTCAGTACTTC. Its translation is CASTQVDIQYF.

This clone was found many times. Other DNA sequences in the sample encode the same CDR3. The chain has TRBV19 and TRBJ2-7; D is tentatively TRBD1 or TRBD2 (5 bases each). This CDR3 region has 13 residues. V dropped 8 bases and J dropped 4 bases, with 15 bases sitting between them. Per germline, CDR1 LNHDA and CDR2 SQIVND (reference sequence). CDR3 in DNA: TGTGCCAGTTCCGGGACGGGGCTGTACGAGCAGTACTTC. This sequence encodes CASSGTGLYEQYF.

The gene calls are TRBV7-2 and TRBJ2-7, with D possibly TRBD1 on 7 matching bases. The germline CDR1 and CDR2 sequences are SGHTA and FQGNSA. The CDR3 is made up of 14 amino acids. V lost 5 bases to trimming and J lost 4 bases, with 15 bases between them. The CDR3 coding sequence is TGTGCCAGCAGCCAGGGGGGACAGATATACGAGCAGTACTTC. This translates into CASSQGGQIYEQYF.

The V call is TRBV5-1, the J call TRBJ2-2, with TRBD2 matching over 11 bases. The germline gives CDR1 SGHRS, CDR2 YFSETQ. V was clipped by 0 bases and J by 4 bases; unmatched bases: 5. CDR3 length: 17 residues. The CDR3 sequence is CASSLVAGGRRTGELFF. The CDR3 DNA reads TGCGCCAGCAGCTTGGTAGCGGGAGGGCGGCGCACCGGGGAGCTGTTTTTT.

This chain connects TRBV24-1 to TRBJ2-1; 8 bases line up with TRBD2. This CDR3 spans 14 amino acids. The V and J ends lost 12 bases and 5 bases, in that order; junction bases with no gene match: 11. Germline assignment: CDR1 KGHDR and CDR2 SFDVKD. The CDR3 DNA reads TGTGCCCAGACCTGGCGGGGGGCGAACAATGAGCAGTTCTTC. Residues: CAQTWRGANNEQFF.

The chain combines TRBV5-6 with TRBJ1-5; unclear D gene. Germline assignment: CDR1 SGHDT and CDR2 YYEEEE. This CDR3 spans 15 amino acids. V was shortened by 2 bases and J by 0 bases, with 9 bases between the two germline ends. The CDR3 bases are TGTGCCAGCAGCTTACATAGTTATAGCAATCAGCCCCAGCATTTT. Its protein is CASSLHSYSNQPQHF. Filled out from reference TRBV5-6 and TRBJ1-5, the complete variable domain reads DAGVTQSPTHLIKTRGQQVTLRCSPKSGHDTVSWYQQALGQGPQFIFQYYEEEERQRGNFPDRFSGHQFPNYSSELNVNALLLGDSALYLCASSLHSYSNQPQHFGDGTRLSIL.

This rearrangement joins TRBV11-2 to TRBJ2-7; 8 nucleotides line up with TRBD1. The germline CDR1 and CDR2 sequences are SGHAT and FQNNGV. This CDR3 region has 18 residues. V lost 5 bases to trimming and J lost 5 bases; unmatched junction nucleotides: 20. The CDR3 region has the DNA TGTGCCAGCAGCCTTATTGCGCGCCGGACAGGGTCTAAAAACGAGCAGTACTTC. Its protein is CASSLIARRTGSKNEQYF.

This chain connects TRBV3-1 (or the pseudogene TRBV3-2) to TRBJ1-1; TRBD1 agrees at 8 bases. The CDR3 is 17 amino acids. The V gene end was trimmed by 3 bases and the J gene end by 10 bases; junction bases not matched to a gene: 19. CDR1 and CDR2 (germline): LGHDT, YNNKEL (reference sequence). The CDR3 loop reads CASSHGDARDRIVGAFF. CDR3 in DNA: TGTGCCAGCAGCCATGGGGACGCCCGGGACAGGATCGTAGGAGCTTTCTTT.

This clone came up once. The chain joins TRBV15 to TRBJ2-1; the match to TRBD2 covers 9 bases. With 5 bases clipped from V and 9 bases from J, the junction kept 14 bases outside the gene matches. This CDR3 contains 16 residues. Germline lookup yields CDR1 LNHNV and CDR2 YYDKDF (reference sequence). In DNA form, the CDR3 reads TGTGCCACCAGCGGACCCGCGGGGGGGCGGCTTGGTGAGCAGTTCTTC. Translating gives CATSGPAGGRLGEQFF.

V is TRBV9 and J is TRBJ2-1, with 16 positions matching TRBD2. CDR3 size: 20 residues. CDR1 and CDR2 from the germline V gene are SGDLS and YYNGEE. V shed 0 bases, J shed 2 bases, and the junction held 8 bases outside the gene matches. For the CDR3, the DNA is TGTGCCAGCAGCGTAGGGGGACTAGCGGGAGGGAAGGCCCCCTACAATGAGCAGTTCTTC. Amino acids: CASSVGGLAGGKAPYNEQFF. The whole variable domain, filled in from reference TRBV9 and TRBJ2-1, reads DSGVTQTPKHLITATGQRVTLRCSPRSGDLSVYWYQQSLDQGLQFLIQYYNGEERAKGNILERFSAQQFPDLHSELNLSSLELGDSALYFCASSVGGLAGGKAPYNEQFFGPGTRLTVL.

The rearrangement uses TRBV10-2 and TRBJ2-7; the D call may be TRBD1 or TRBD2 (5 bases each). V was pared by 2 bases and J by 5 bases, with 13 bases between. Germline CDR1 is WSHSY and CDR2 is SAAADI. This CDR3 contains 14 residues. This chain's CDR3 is CASSEGGRVHEQYF. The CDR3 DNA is TGCGCCAGCAGTGAGGGAGGCAGGGTCCACGAGCAGTACTTC.

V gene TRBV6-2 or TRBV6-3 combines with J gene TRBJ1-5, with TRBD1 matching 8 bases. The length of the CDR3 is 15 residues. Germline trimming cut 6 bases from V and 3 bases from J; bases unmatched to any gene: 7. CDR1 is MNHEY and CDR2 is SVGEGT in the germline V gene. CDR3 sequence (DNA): TGTGCCAGCAGCCCTCGGACAGGGTACAATCAGCCCCAGCATTTT. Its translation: CASSPRTGYNQPQHF.

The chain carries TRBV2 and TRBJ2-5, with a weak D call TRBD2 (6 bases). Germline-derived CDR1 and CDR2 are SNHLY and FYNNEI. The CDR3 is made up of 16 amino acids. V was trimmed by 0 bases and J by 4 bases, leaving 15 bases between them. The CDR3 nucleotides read TGTGCCAGCAGTGAAGCGCGGGGACCTCAAGGAGAGACCCAGTACTTC. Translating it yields CASSEARGPQGETQYF. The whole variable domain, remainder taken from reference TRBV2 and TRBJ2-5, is EPEVTQTPSHQVTQMGQEVILRCVPISNHLYFYWYRQILGQKVEFLVSFYNNEISEKSEIFDDQFSVERPDGSNFTLKIRSTKLEDSAMYFCASSEARGPQGETQYFGPGTRLLVL.

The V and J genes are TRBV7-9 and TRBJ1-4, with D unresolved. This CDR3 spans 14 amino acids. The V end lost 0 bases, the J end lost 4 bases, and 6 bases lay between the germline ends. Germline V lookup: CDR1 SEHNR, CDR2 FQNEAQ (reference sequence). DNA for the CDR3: TGTGCCAGCAGCTTAGCAGGCGGTAATGAAAAACTGTTTTTT. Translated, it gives CASSLAGGNEKLFF.

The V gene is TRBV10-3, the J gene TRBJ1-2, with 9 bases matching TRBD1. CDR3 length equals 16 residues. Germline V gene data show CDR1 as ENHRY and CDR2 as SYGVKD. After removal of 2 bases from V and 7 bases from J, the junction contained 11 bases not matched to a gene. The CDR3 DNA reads TGTGCCATCAGTGAGACAGGGGGCCATCCCTTTTTTGGCTACACCTTC. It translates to CAISETGGHPFFGYTF.

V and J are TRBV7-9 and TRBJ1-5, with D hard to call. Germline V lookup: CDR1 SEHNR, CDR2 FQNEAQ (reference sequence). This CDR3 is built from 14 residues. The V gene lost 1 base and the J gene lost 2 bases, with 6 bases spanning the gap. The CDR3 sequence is CASSLEVGNQPQHF. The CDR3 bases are TGTGCCAGCAGCTTAGAGGTGGGCAATCAGCCCCAGCATTTT.

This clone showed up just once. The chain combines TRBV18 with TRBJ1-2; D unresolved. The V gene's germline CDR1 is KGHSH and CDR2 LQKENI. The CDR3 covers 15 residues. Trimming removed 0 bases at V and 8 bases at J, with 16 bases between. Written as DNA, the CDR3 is TGTGCCAGCTCACCACCGTTTCCTACCTCCGGGGGCTACACCTTC. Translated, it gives CASSPPFPTSGGYTF.

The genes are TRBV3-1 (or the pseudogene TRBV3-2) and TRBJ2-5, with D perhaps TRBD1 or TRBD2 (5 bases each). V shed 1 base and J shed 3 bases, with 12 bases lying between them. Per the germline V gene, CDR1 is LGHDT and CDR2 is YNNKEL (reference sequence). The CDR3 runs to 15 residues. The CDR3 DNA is TGTGCCAGCAGCCAAGTCCCGAGGGGAAAAGAGACCCAGTACTTC. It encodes CASSQVPRGKETQYF.

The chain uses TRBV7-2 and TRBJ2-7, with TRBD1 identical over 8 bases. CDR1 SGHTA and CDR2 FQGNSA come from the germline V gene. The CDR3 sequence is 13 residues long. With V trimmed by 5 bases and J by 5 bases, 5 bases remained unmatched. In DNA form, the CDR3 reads TGTGCCAGCAGCGCCCGGACAGGGCACGAGCAGTACTTC. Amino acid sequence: CASSARTGHEQYF.

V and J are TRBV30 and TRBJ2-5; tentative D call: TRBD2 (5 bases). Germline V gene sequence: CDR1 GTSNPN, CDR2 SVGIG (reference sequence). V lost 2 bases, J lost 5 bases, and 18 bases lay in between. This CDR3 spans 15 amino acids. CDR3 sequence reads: CAWSREGSRRETQYF. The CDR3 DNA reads TGTGCCTGGAGTCGCGAGGGCAGTCGGAGGGAGACCCAGTACTTC.

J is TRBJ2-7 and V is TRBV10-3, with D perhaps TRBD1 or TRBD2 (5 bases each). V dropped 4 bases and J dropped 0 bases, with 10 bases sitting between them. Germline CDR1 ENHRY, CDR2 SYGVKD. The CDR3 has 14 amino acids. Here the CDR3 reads CAISGRDGSYEQYF. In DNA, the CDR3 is TGTGCCATCAGTGGCCGGGACGGCTCCTACGAGCAGTACTTC.

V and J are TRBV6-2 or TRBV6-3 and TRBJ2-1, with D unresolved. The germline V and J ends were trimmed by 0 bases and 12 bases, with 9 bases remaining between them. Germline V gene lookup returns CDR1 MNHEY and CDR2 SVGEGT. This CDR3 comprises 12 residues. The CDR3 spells CASSYSKRVQFF. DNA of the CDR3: TGTGCCAGCAGTTACTCGAAAAGGGTGCAGTTCTTC.

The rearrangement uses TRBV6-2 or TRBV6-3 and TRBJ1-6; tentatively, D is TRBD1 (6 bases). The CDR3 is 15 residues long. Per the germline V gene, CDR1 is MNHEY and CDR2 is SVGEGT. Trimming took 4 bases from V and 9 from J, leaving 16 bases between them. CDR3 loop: CASSSTTGRSSPLHF. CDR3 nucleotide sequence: TGTGCCAGCAGTTCGACCACAGGGCGGTCTTCACCCCTCCACTTT.

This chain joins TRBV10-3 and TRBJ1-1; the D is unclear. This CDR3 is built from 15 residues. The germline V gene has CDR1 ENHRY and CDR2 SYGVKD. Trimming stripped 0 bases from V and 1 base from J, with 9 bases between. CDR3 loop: CAISESDRRNTEAFF. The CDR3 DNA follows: TGTGCCATCAGTGAGTCGGACCGGAGGAACACTGAAGCTTTCTTT.

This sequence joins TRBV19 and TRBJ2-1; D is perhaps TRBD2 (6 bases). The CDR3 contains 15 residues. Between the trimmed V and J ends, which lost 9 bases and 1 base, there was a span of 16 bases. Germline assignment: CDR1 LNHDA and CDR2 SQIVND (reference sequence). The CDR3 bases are TGTGCCAGCCATCGGGATAGCGGATCCTACAATGAGCAGTTCTTC. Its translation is CASHRDSGSYNEQFF. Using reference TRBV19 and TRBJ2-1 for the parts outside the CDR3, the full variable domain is DGGITQSPKYLFRKEGQNVTLSCEQNLNHDAMYWYRQDPGQGLRLIYYSQIVNDFQKGDIAEGYSVSREKKESFPLTVTSAQKNPTAFYLCASHRDSGSYNEQFFGPGTRLTVL.

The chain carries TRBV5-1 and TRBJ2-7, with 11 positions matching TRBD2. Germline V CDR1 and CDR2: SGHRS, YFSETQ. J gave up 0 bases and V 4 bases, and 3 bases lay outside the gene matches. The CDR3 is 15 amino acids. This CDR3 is CASSEGLAASYEQYF. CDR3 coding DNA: TGCGCCAGCAGCGAGGGACTAGCGGCCTCCTACGAGCAGTACTTC.

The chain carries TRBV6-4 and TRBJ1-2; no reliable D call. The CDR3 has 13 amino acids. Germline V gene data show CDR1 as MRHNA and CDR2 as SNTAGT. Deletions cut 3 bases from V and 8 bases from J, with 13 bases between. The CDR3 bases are TGTGCCAGCAGTGAAGAGAGAGGGTCGGGCTACACCTTC. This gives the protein CASSEERGSGYTF.

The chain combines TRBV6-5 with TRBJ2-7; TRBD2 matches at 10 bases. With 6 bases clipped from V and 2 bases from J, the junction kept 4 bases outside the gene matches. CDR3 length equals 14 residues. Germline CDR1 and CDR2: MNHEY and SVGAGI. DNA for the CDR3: TGTGCCAGCAGACTAGCGGGAAGAGCCTACGAGCAGTACTTC. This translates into CASRLAGRAYEQYF.

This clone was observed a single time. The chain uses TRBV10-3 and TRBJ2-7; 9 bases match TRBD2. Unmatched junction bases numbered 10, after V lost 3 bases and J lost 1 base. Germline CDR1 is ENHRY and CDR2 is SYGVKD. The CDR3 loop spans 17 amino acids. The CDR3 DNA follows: TGTGCCATCAGTGATTCATCGCGGGAGGGAGGGTCCTACGAGCAGTACTTC. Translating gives CAISDSSREGGSYEQYF.

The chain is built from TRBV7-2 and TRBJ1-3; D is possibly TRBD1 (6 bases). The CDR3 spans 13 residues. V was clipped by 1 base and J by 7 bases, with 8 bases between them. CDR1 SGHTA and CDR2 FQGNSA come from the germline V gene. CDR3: CASSLDRVNTIYF. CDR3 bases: TGTGCCAGCAGCTTAGACAGGGTTAACACCATATATTTT.

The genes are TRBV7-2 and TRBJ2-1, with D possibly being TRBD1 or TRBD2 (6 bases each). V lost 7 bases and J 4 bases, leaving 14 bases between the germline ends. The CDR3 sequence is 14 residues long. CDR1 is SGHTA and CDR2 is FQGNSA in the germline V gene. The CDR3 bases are TGTGCCAGCAAACAGGGAGGCTATTACAATGAGCAGTTCTTC. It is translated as CASKQGGYYNEQFF.